This TCR beta chain derives from a study of T cell changes during pregnancy in multiple sclerosis. V was trimmed by 0 bases and J by 11 bases, leaving 13 bases between them. CDR3 length equals 13 residues. The germline gives CDR1 SGHNT, CDR2 YENEEA. TCRdb's copy holds only in-frame clones and misses some; the assay was immunoSEQ multiplex PCR. The sample records 30,000 to 40,000 clones, approximately 88% being singletons. The chain combines TRBV11-3 with TRBJ1-1; perhaps TRBD1 as D (6 bases). The sample in question was CD8+ T cells from peripheral blood mononuclear cells, obtained before pregnancy. The TCR comes from a female donor with multiple sclerosis, enrolled in a pregnancy study. The CDR3 reads CASSLDATGLAFF. The CDR3 DNA sequence: TGTGCCAGCAGCTTAGATGCTACAGGGTTGGCTTTCTTT.